The entry below gives a single T cell receptor (beta chain) sequence along with its context. Its antigen is not known. Stimulation used about 9.2 ug/mL lysate from CMV-infected fibroblasts. Memory cells lacking CD40L and CD69 with high CD45RO were sorted. The data were taken from a study of persistence of HIV-infected CD4 T cells. Study observations and caveats: Degenerate expanded CDR3beta sequences were enriched among CMV- and Gag-responding cells.

This was the immunoSEQ version 4 assay in survey mode. Profiled with immunoSEQ multiplex PCR; TCRdb holds only in-frame clones, not every one. Of more than 35,000 clones listed, 65% to 85% are singletons. CDR1 and CDR2 (germline): LGHNT, FRNRAP. V was pared by 6 bases and J by 6 bases, with 13 bases between. This CDR3 is built from 13 residues. V is TRBV12-5 and J is TRBJ2-3, with a tentative D call TRBD1 (5 bases). The sample in question was CD4+ T cells sorted from PBMCs after 18-hour stimulation, obtained from a patient who received antiretroviral therapy. The sequence was obtained from an adult man with HIV who was CMV-seropositive. The CDR3 loop reads CASGRQSPDTQYF. The CDR3 DNA follows: TGTGCTAGTGGGAGACAGTCCCCGGATACGCAGTATTTT.